The rows below give T cell receptor beta chains drawn from one sample of a study of PD-L1 blockade in urothelial cancer. Method: immunoSEQ multiplex PCR; TCRdb's copy keeps in-frame clones and lacks some. Here the sample spans about 95,000 clones, 90% being singletons. The sequencing here drew on PBMCs, taken around atezolizumab (anti-PD-L1) treatment. These receptors were taken from a man aged 60-69 years with urothelial cancer. Both conserved end residues are part of each CDR3. A D gene is named only where the DNA matches it firmly. For some rows the clone size is stated as once, few or many, or as a class when expanded; others skip it.

size: once; D: .; J: TRBJ1-2; V: TRBV4-2; CDR3: CASSQGRGGDYGYTF; DNA: TGTGCCAGCAGCCAAGGCCGGGGGGGGGACTATGGCTACACCTTC
size: .; D: .; J: TRBJ2-5; V: TRBV19; CDR3: CARTEDREETQYF; DNA: TGTGCCAGAACCGAGGACAGAGAAGAGACCCAGTACTTC
size: .; D: .; J: TRBJ2-7; V: TRBV7-8; CDR3: CASSLLVAAGYEQYF; DNA: TGTGCCAGCAGCTTACTGGTAGCGGCCGGCTACGAGCAGTACTTC
size: .; D: TRBD1; J: TRBJ2-5; V: TRBV28; CDR3: CASSRQGGEETQYF; DNA: TGTGCCAGCAGCCGACAGGGGGGGGAAGAGACCCAGTACTTC
size: .; D: TRBD1; J: TRBJ1-2; V: TRBV28; CDR3: CASSLGGQGNYGYTF; DNA: TGTGCCAGCAGTTTAGGGGGACAGGGGAACTATGGCTACACCTTC
size: once; D: TRBD1; J: TRBJ2-1; V: TRBV5-4; CDR3: CASSSGQGDYNEQFF; DNA: TGTGCCAGCAGCTCGGGACAGGGGGACTACAATGAGCAGTTCTTC
size: once; D: TRBD2; J: TRBJ2-7; V: TRBV30; CDR3: CAWSVAGGGAHRYEQYF; DNA: TGTGCCTGGAGTGTAGCCGGCGGGGGGGCCCACCGCTACGAGCAGTACTTC
size: .; D: .; J: TRBJ2-4; V: TRBV28; CDR3: CASSLSVKNIQYF; DNA: TGTGCCAGCAGTTTATCGGTCAAAAACATTCAGTACTTC
size: .; D: .; J: TRBJ1-1; V: TRBV7-9; CDR3: CASTPGDSTEAFF; DNA: TGTGCCAGCACCCCGGGGGATTCCACTGAAGCTTTCTTT
size: .; D: TRBD1; J: TRBJ1-3; V: TRBV6-4; CDR3: CASSDRQGIFSGNTIYF; DNA: TGTGCCAGCAGTGACCGACAGGGGATCTTCTCTGGAAACACCATATATTTT
size: .; D: .; J: TRBJ2-5; V: TRBV11-3; CDR3: CASSLGGGETQYF; DNA: TGTGCCAGCAGCTTGGGGGGTGGCGAGACCCAGTACTTC
size: .; D: .; J: TRBJ2-1; V: TRBV2; CDR3: CASILREGLTYNEQFF; DNA: TGTGCCAGCATATTGAGGGAAGGTCTAACCTACAATGAGCAGTTCTTC
size: .; D: .; J: TRBJ2-1; V: TRBV6-4; CDR3: CASSDSVRLVSYNEQFF; DNA: TGTGCCAGCAGTGACTCGGTGAGACTAGTGTCCTACAATGAGCAGTTCTTC
size: once; D: .; J: TRBJ1-4; V: TRBV4-3; CDR3: CASSQMASATNEKLFF; DNA: TGCGCCAGCAGCCAGATGGCAAGTGCAACTAATGAAAAACTGTTTTTT
size: once; D: .; J: TRBJ1-2; V: TRBV7-9; CDR3: CASSSPGGQGYTF; DNA: TGTGCCAGCAGCTCTCCGGGGGGCCAGGGCTACACCTTC
size: .; D: TRBD2; J: TRBJ2-7; V: TRBV11-2; CDR3: CASSPGGGTEQYF; DNA: TGTGCCAGCAGCCCTGGGGGGGGGACCGAGCAGTACTTC
size: .; D: TRBD2; J: TRBJ2-5; V: TRBV28; CDR3: CASTPTSGEETQYF; DNA: TGTGCCAGCACGCCTACTAGCGGAGAGGAGACCCAGTACTTC
size: .; D: .; J: TRBJ1-1; V: TRBV30; CDR3: CAWSGEGDTEAFF; DNA: TGTGCCTGGAGTGGGGAGGGGGACACTGAAGCTTTCTTT
size: .; D: .; J: TRBJ1-2; V: TRBV5-1; CDR3: CASSYAVGASYGYTF; DNA: TGCGCCAGCAGCTATGCGGTCGGCGCCTCCTATGGCTACACCTTC
size: .; D: .; J: TRBJ2-7; V: TRBV28; CDR3: CATWDTTYEQYF; DNA: TGTGCCACCTGGGACACTACCTACGAGCAGTACTTC
size: once; D: TRBD2; J: TRBJ2-7; V: TRBV4-2; CDR3: CASAGRRGASEQYF; DNA: TGTGCCAGCGCCGGGAGGCGGGGGGCCTCCGAGCAGTACTTC
size: .; D: TRBD2; J: TRBJ2-7; V: TRBV7-2; CDR3: CASSLSPASGLYEQYF; DNA: TGTGCCAGCAGCTTGAGTCCGGCTAGCGGTCTGTACGAGCAGTACTTC
size: once; D: TRBD1; J: TRBJ1-1; V: TRBV5-5; CDR3: CASKPRDRDGAFF; DNA: TGTGCCAGCAAACCCCGGGACAGGGACGGAGCTTTCTTT
size: few; D: TRBD1; J: TRBJ1-4; V: TRBV28; CDR3: CASSLRGQGVNEKLFF; DNA: TGTGCCAGCAGTTTGAGAGGACAGGGAGTTAATGAAAAACTGTTTTTT
size: .; D: .; J: TRBJ2-5; V: TRBV5-4; CDR3: CASSLITGPQETQYF; DNA: TGTGCCAGCAGCTTGATTACAGGGCCGCAAGAGACCCAGTACTTC
size: .; D: TRBD2; J: TRBJ2-1; V: TRBV7-3; CDR3: CASSLWRGGPNEQFF; DNA: TGTGCCAGCAGCTTATGGCGGGGGGGCCCAAATGAGCAGTTCTTC
size: .; D: .; J: TRBJ1-3; V: TRBV15; CDR3: CATSRDLPGAGNTIYF; DNA: TGTGCCACCAGCAGAGATCTCCCCGGGGCTGGAAACACCATATATTTT
size: .; D: .; J: TRBJ1-2; V: TRBV7-3; CDR3: CASSPGSGNYGYTF; DNA: TGTGCCAGCAGCCCCGGTTCGGGGAATTATGGCTACACCTTC
size: .; D: .; J: TRBJ1-2; V: TRBV29-1; CDR3: CSATETDPYGYTF; DNA: TGCAGCGCTACTGAGACAGATCCCTATGGCTACACCTTC
size: .; D: .; J: TRBJ1-4; V: TRBV28; CDR3: CASSIRQVHNEKLFF; DNA: TGTGCCAGCAGCATTCGACAGGTACATAATGAAAAACTGTTTTTT
size: .; D: .; J: TRBJ1-2; V: TRBV6-6; CDR3: CASSYEAAGGYTF; DNA: TGTGCCAGCAGTTACGAGGCTGCCGGGGGCTACACCTTC
size: .; D: TRBD1; J: TRBJ1-6; V: TRBV5-4; CDR3: CASSDRGAGYNSPLHF; DNA: TGTGCCAGCAGCGACAGGGGGGCCGGCTATAATTCACCCCTCCACTTT